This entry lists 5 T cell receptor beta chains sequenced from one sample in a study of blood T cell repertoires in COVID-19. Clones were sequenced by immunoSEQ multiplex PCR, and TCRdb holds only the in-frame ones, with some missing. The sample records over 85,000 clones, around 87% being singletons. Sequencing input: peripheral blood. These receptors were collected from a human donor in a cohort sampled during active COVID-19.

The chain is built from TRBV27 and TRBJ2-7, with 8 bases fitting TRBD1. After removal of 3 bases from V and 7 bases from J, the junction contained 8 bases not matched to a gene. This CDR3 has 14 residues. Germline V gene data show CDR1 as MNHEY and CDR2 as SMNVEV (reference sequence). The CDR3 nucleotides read TGTGCCAGCAGTTTGAACAGGGGGTTCGGGGAGCAGTACTTC. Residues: CASSLNRGFGEQYF.

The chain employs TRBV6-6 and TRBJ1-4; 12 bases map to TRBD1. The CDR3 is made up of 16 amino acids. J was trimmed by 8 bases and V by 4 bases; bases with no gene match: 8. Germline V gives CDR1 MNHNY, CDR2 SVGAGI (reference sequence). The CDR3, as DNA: TGTGCCAGCAGTTCCCACCCCGGGACAGGGGGCGAAAAACTGTTTTTT. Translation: CASSSHPGTGGEKLFF.

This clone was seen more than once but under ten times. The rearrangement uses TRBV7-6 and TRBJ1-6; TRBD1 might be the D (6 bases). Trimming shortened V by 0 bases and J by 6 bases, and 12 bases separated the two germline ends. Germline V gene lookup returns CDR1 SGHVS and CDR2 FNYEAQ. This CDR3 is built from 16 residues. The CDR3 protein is CASSLAPGQLNSPLHF. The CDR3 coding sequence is TGTGCCAGCAGCTTAGCGCCCGGACAGCTTAATTCACCCCTCCACTTT. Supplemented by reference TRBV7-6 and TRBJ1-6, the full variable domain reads GAGVSQSPRYKVTKRGQDVALRCDPISGHVSLYWYRQALGQGPEFLTYFNYEAQQDKSGLPNDRFSAERPEGSISTLTIQRTEQRDSAMYRCASSLAPGQLNSPLHFGNGTRLTVT.

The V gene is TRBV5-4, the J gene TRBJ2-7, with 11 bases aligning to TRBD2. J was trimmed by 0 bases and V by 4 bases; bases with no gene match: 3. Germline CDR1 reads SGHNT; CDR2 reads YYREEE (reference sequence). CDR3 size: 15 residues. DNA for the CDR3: TGTGCCAGCAGCCGCGGACTAGCGGGCTCCTACGAGCAGTACTTC. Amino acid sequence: CASSRGLAGSYEQYF.

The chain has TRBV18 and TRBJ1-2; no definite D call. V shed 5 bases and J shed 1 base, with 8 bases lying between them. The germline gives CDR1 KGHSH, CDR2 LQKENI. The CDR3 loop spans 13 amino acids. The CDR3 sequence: CASSDGLNYGYTF. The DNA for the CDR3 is TGTGCCAGCTCAGACGGACTTAACTATGGCTACACCTTC.